This T cell receptor beta chain was observed in a study of molecular identifiers for immune sequencing clone quantification. Study conclusions and caveats: Clones that exceeded 20 RNA copies held over 98% of effector molecules, yet under 1% in naive cells.

RNA fractions of 10%, 30% or 50% and about 19,000 to 1,100,000 sorted cells were the source of naive CD8 libraries. Generation of bulk TCR libraries relied on previously described methods and listed TCR primers. TCRdb used MiXCR to reprocess the PCR reads, holding one entry per CDR3 protein. The table records some 10,000 distinct CDR3 sequences, roughly a fifth of them present only once. In germline, CDR1 is SQVTM, CDR2 ANQGSEA. The CDR3 runs to 16 residues. V shed 3 bases, J shed 4 bases, and the junction held 10 bases outside the gene matches. By sample share, this clonotype is medium-sized (0.01 to 0.1%). The target antigen is unknown.

The chain joins TRBV29-1 to TRBJ2-1; 9 nucleotides match TRBD2. The sequence was collected from a human donor in good health. Some libraries in this study had Jurkat cell RNA spiked in. Sequenced input: naive CD8+ T cells from blood, with Jurkat cell RNA spiked in. Subset reported: FACS-sorted CD8+CD4-CCR7+CD45RA+ naive T cells. CDR3 coding DNA: TGCAGCGTTGATGACCCGTCGACTAGCGGATACAATGAGCAGTTCTTC. Translation gives CSVDDPSTSGYNEQFF.